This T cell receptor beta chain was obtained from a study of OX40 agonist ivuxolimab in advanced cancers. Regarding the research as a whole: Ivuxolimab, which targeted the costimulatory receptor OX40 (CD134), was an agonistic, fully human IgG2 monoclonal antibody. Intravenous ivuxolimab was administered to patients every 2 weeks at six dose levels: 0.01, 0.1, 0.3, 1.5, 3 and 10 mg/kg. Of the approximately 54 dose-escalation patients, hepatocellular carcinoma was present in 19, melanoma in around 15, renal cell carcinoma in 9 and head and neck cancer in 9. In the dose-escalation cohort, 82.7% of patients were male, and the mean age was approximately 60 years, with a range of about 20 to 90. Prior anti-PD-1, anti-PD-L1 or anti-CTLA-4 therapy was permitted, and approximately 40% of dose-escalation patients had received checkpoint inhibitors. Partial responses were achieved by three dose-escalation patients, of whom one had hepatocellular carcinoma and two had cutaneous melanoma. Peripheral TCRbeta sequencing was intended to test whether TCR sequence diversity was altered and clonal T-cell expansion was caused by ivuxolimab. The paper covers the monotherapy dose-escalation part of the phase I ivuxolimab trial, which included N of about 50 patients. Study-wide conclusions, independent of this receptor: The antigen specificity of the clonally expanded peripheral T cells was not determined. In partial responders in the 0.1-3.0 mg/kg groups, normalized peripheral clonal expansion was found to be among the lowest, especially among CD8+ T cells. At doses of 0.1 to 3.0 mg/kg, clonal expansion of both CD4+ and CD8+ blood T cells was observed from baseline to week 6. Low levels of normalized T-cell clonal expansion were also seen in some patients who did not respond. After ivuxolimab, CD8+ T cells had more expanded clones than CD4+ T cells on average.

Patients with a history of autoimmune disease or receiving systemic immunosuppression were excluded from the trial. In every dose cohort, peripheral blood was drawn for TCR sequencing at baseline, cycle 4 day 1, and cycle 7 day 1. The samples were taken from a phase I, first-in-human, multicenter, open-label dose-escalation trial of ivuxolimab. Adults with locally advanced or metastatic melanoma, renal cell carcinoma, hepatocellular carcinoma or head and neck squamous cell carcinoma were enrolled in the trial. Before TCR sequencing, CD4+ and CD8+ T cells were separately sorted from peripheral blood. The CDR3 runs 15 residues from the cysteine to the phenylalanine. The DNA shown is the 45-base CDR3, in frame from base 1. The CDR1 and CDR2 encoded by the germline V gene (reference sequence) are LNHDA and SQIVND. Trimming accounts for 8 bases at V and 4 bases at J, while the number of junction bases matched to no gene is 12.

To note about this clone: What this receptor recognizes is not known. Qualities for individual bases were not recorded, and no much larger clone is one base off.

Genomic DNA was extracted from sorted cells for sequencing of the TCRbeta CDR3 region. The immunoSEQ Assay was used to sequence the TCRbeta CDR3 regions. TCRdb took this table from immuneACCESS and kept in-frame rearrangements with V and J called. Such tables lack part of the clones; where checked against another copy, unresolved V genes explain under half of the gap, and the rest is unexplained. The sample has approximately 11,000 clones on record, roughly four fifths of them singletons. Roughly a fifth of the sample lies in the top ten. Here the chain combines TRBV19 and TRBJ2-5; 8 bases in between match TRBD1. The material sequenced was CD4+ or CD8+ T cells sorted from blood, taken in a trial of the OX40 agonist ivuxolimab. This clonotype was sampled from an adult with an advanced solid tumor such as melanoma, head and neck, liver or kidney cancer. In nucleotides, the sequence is TGTGCCAGTTCTCTCCAGGGGGCTTCAGGAGAGACCCAGTACTTC. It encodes CASSLQGASGETQYF.